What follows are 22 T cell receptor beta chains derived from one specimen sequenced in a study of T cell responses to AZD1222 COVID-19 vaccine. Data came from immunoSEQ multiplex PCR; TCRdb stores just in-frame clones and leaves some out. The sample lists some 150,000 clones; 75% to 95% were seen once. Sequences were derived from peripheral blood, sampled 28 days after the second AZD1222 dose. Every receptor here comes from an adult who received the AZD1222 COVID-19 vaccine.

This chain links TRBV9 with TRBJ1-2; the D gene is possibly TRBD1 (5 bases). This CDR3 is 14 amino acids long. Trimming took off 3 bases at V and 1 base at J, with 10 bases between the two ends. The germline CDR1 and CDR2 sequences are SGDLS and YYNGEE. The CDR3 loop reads CASSARVYNYGYTF. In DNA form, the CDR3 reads TGTGCCAGCAGCGCCAGGGTCTATAACTATGGCTACACCTTC.

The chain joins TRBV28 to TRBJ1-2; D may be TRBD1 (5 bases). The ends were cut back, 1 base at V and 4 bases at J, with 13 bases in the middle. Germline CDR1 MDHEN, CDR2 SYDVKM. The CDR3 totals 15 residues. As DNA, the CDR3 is TGTGCCAGCAGTTTATATGGGGACGGTTTCTATGGCTACACCTTC. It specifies CASSLYGDGFYGYTF.

Here the CDR3 DNA reads TGTGCCAGCAGAAGGGGAGGGACTAGCGGGAGGGGGGATACGCAGTATTTT. Residues: CASRRGGTSGRGDTQYF. V usage is TRBV7-8 and J usage is TRBJ2-3; 16 nucleotides match TRBD2. This CDR3 spans 17 amino acids. From germline, CDR1 is SGHVS and CDR2 FQNEAQ. J was trimmed by 6 bases and V by 6 bases; bases with no gene match: 9. Looking up the rest from reference TRBV7-8 and TRBJ2-3 gives the full variable domain: GAGVSQSPRYKVAKRGQDVALRCDPISGHVSLFWYQQALGQGPEFLTYFQNEAQLDKSGLPSDRFFAERPEGSVSTLKIQRTQQEDSAVYLCASRRGGTSGRGDTQYFGPGTRLTVL.

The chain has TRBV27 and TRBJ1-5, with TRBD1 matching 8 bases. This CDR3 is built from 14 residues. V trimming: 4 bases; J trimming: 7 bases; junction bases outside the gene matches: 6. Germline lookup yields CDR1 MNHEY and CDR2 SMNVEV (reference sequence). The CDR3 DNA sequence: TGTGCCAGCAGTTCCGGACAGGGTGGCCAGCCCCAGCATTTT. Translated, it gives CASSSGQGGQPQHF.

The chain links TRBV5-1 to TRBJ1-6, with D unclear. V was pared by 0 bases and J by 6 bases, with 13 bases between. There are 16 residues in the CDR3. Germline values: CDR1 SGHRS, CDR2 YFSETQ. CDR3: CASSLVAHGINSPLHF. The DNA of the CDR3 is TGCGCCAGCAGCTTGGTAGCTCACGGGATTAATTCACCCCTCCACTTT.

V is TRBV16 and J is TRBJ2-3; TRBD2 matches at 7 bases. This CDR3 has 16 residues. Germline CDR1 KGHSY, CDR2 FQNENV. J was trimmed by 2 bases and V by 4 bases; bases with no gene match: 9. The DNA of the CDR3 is TGTGCCAGCAGCCTCGGGAGGTCCCCTCCCACAGATACGCAGTATTTT. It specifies CASSLGRSPPTDTQYF.

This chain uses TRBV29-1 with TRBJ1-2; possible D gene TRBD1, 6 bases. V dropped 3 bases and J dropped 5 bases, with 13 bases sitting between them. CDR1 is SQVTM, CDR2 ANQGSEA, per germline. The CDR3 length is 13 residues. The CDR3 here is CSVDRTEGYGYTF. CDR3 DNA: TGCAGCGTTGATCGGACAGAAGGATATGGCTACACCTTC.

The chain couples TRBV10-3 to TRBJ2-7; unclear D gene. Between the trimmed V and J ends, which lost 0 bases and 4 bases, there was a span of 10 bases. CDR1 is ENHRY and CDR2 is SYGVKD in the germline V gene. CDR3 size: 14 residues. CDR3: CAISESGIRYEQYF. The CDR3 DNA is TGTGCCATCAGTGAGTCGGGCATTCGATACGAGCAGTACTTC.

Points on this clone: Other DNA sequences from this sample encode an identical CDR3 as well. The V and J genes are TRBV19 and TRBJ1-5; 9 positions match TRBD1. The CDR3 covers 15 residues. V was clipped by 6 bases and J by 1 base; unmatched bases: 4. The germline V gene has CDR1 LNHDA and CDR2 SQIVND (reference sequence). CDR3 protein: CASRDRGLSNQPQHF. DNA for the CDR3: TGTGCCAGTAGGGACAGGGGTCTCAGCAATCAGCCCCAGCATTTT. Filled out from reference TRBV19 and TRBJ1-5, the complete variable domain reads DGGITQSPKYLFRKEGQNVTLSCEQNLNHDAMYWYRQDPGQGLRLIYYSQIVNDFQKGDIAEGYSVSREKKESFPLTVTSAQKNPTAFYLCASRDRGLSNQPQHFGDGTRLSIL.

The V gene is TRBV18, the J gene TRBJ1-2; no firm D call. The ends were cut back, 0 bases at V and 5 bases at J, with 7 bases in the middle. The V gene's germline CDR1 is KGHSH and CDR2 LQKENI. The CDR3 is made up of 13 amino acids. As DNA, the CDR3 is TGTGCCAGCTCACCACCGGATGGGTATGGCTACACCTTC. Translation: CASSPPDGYGYTF.

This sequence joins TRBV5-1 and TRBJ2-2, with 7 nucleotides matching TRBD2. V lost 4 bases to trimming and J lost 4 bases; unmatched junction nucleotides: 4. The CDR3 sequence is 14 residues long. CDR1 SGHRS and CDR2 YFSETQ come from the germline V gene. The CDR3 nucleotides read TGCGCCAGCAGCAGGGAGGGACCCACCGGGGAGCTGTTTTTT. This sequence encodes CASSREGPTGELFF.

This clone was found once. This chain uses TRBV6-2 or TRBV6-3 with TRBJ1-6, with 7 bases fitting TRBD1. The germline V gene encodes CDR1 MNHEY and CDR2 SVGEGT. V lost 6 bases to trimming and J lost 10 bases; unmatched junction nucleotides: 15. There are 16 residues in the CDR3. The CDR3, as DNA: TGTGCCAGCAGCGATCCTTTAAGGGGGCAACGGTCACCCCTCCACTTT. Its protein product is CASSDPLRGQRSPLHF.

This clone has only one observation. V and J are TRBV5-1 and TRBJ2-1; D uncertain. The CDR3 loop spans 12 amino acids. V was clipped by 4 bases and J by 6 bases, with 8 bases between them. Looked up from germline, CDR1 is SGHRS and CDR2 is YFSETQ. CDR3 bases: TGCGCCAGCAGCCTGTATGCCAATGAGCAGTTCTTC. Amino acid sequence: CASSLYANEQFF.

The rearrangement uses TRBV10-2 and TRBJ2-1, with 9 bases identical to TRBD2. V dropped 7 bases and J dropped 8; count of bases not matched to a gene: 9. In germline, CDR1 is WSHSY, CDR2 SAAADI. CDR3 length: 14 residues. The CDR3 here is CASIPGTSPDEQFF. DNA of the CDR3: TGCGCCAGCATCCCCGGGACTAGCCCCGATGAGCAGTTCTTC.

CDR3 sequence: CSVEARQGMAYEQYF. The CDR3, as DNA: TGCAGCGTTGAAGCCCGACAGGGGATGGCCTACGAGCAGTACTTC. This sequence joins TRBV29-1 and TRBJ2-7; TRBD1 aligns across 8 bases. The germline gives CDR1 SQVTM, CDR2 ANQGSEA. This CDR3 spans 15 amino acids. The trim removed 1 base at V and 2 bases at J, leaving 7 bases unmatched.

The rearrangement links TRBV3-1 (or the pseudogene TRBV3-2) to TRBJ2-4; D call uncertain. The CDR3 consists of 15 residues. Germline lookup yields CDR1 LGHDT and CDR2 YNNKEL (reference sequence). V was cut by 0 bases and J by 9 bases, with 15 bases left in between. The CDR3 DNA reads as TGTGCCAGCAGCCAAGATCTAGTAGCCCCGACCATTCAGTACTTC. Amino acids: CASSQDLVAPTIQYF.

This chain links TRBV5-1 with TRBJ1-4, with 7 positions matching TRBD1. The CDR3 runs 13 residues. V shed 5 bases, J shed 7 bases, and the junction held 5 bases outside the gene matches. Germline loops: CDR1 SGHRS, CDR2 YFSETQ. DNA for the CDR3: TGCGCCAGCAGGAAGGGGGCAGCTGAAAAACTGTTTTTT. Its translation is CASRKGAAEKLFF. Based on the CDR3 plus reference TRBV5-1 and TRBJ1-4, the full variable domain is KAGVTQTPRYLIKTRGQQVTLSCSPISGHRSVSWYQQTPGQGLQFLFEYFSETQRNKGNFPGRFSGRQFSNSRSEMNVSTLELGDSALYLCASRKGAAEKLFFGSGTQLSVL.

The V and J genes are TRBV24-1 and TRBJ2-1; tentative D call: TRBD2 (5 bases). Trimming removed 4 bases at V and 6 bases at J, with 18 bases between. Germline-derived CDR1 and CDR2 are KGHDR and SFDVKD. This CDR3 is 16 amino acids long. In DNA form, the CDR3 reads TGTGCCACCAGTGACTCCGGACTCTCCCAAGGCAATGAGCAGTTCTTC. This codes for CATSDSGLSQGNEQFF.

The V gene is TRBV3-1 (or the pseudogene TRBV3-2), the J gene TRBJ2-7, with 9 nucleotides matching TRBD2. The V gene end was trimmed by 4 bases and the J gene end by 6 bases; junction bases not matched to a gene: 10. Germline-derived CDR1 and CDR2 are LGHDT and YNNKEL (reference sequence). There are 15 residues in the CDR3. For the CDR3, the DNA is TGTGCCAGCAGCCCGCTTGGGGCGGGAGGGACCGAGCAGTACTTC. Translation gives CASSPLGAGGTEQYF.

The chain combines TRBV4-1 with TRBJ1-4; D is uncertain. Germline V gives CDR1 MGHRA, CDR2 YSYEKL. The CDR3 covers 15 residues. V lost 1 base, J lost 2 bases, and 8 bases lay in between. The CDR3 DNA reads TGCGCCAGCAGCCAAGGGAGGGATACTAATGAAAAACTGTTTTTT. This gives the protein CASSQGRDTNEKLFF.

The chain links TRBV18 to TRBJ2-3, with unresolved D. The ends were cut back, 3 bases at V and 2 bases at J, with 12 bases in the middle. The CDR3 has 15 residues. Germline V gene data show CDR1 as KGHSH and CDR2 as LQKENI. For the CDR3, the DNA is TGTGCCAGCTCACCGGGCGGAACCCTCACAGATACGCAGTATTTT. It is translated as CASSPGGTLTDTQYF.

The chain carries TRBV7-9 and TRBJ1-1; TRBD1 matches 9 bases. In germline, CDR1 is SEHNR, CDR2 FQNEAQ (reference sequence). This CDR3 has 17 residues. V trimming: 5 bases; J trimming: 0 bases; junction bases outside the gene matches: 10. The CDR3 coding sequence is TGTGCCAGCAGCATCTACAGGGGGCTCGGGATGAACACTGAAGCTTTCTTT. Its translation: CASSIYRGLGMNTEAFF.